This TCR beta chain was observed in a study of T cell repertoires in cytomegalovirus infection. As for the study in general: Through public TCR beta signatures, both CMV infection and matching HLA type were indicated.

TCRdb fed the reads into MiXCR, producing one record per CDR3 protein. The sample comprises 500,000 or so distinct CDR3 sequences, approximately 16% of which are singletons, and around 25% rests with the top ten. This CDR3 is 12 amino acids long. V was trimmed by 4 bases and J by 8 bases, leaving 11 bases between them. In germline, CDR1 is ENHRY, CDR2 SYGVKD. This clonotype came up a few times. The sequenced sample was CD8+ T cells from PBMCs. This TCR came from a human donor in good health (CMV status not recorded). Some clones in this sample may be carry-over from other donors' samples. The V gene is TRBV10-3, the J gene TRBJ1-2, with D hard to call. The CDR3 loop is CAISGNRPGYTF. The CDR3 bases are TGTGCCATCAGTGGGAACCGTCCCGGCTACACCTTC.